One sample yielded the 5 T cell receptor beta chains listed below, sequenced in a study of CD8+CD57+ T cells in acquired aplastic anemia. Before being chosen for sequencing, patients had shown CD8+CD57+ cell expansion by flow cytometry. TCR beta VDJ combinations and CDR3 sequences were profiled from genomic DNA. TCRdb reprocessed the reads with MiXCR, giving one entry per CDR3 protein. The sample has 150,000 to 200,000 distinct CDR3 sequences; 63% are singletons. What was sequenced was sorted CD4+, CD8+, or CD8+CD57+ T cells (not recorded which) from PBMCs. These receptors all stem from a human donor with aplastic anemia.

Worth noting for this clonotype: One end of the junction does not line up with germline, which may come from a read error. V is TRBV5-5 and J is TRBJ2-7, with a possible D match to TRBD2 (5 bases). Germline CDR1 and CDR2: SGHKS and YYEKEE (reference sequence). This CDR3 has 16 amino acids. The CDR3 is CASSQARTYLSYEQYF. CDR3 bases: TGCGCCAGCAGCCAAGCCCGGACTTACCTATCCTACGAGCAGTACTTC.

A word on this clonotype: This likely comes from a read error, as the CDR3 has no conserved phenylalanine or tryptophan at its end. This chain uses TRBV5-6 with TRBJ1-2; D may be TRBD1 (5 bases). Germline values: CDR1 SGHDT, CDR2 YYEEEE. The V end lost 4 bases, the J end lost 5 bases, and 12 bases lay between the germline ends. The CDR3 contains 13 residues. DNA for the CDR3: TGTGCCAGCAGCACCGGGACGGAGTATGGCTACACCCTC. This sequence encodes CASSTGTEYGYTL.

This clonotype was seen ten or more times. The chain has TRBV7-9 and TRBJ2-1, with unresolved D. V lost 7 bases to trimming and J lost 4 bases, with 11 bases between them. CDR1 and CDR2 from the germline V gene are SEHNR and FQNEAQ (reference sequence). CDR3 length: 13 amino acids. The CDR3: CASTPPGYNEQFF. The CDR3 DNA is TGTGCCAGCACCCCCCCAGGTTACAATGAGCAGTTCTTC.

In this sample, this clonotype turned up many times. The chain is built from TRBV7-8 and TRBJ2-3, with 9 nucleotides matching TRBD2. With V trimmed by 3 bases and J by 2 bases, 3 bases remained unmatched. This CDR3 is 15 amino acids long. The germline V gene has CDR1 SGHVS and CDR2 FQNEAQ. The DNA for the CDR3 is TGTGCCAGCAGCTTGACTAGCGGATTCACAGATACGCAGTATTTT. Protein sequence: CASSLTSGFTDTQYF.

This clonotype was seen ten or more times. This chain uses TRBV4-1 with TRBJ2-7; D perhaps matches TRBD1 (5 bases). In germline, CDR1 is MGHRA, CDR2 YSYEKL. Trimming left V 0 bases short and J 3 bases short, with 21 bases between. The CDR3 spans 18 residues. The CDR3 spells CASSQEISVSEQDYEQYF. The DNA of the CDR3 is TGCGCCAGCAGCCAAGAGATTTCGGTGAGTGAACAGGACTACGAGCAGTACTTC.